What follows is one TCR beta chain and its context. Its antigen remains undetermined. Base quality data are lacking; no much larger clone is found one base away. The sample comes from a study of blood T cell dynamics during melanoma immunotherapy (dated by TCRdb to about 2020). Regarding the study in general: All patients had metastatic melanoma and were given first-line pembrolizumab or nivolumab plus ipilimumab as standard of care in the United Kingdom. A training cohort was formed from consecutive patients, and a further independent group of patients from the same centre was pooled into an external validation set. Peripheral T cell receptor repertoires of metastatic melanoma patients were profiled before and after one cycle of checkpoint inhibitor therapy to find early correlates of response.

Overall study outcomes, separate from this receptor: The study could not determine whether the T cell clones driving repertoire changes were melanoma-specific or reflected general immune activation. The relatively small sample size was recognized as a factor that could limit how well the results generalize. Patients who later achieved disease control showed a bifurcated PBMC repertoire reorganization at W3, with increased clonality or increased diversity, unlike progressors.

In the paper's terms, the time point label means: pre-treatment baseline. Blood was sampled before treatment (T0) and at week 3 (W3), after the first cycle of checkpoint blockade. Except for a couple of patients with rapid clinical progression, response was assessed 12 weeks after the first infusion by RECIST 1.1; disease control meant complete response, partial response or stable disease. Patients with prior systemic cancer treatment, concomitant immunosuppressant therapy or synchronous other active malignancies were excluded. TCR beta was sequenced in both bulk PBMC and plasma cell-free DNA in order to track circulating cells as well as T cell turnover. PBMC were isolated from blood with Lymphoprep and SepMate tubes, followed by red cell lysis. QIAamp DNA Blood Mini kits were used to extract DNA from both PBMC and sorted T cell subsets. For every bulk PBMC sample, a fixed 350 ng of DNA was loaded. Following the manufacturer instructions, the immunoSEQ TCRb Assay kit was used to amplify TCR beta CDR3 sequences from genomic DNA. The KAPA Library Quantification Kit for Illumina platforms was used to quantify pooled libraries by qPCR. Sequencing of the pooled libraries was done on an Illumina NextSeq 500, with clustering at roughly 0.55-1.2 pM. The original pipeline was this. TCR data were analyzed using immunoSEQ ANALYZER and the R LymphoSeq package. A rearrangement efficiency score was calculated as productive divided by the sum of productive and non-productive CDR3 sequences. Clonality was measured with the Gini coefficient and diversity with the Renyi index at alpha=1, and both measures were compared pairwise between timepoints within each patient. Clonal relatedness used an edit distance of 3, and repertoire similarity used the Bhattacharyya coefficient, both computed in LymphoSeq. To classify response, a linear discriminant analysis based on week-3 changes in clonality and diversity was built with the R MASS and caret packages. As stored in TCRdb, this immuneACCESS dataset retains in-frame rearrangements with V and J assigned. A fraction of the clones does not appear; measured against another copy, unresolved V genes explain less than half of the discrepancy, and the remainder lacks a known reason. V and J calls and clone size are those listed in that table; D and trimming were worked out from the DNA. This sample lists about 8,500 clones; about four fifths were detected once. The top ten constitute 1.2% of the sample.

V ends up 9 bases short and J 2 bases short, with an unmatched junction base count of 5. As encoded in the germline V gene (reference sequence), CDR1 is LNHDA while CDR2 is SQIVND. Taken from cysteine to phenylalanine, the CDR3 has 14 residues. Solely the CDR3 DNA is kept, with 42 bases framed from the first base. This chain joins TRBV19 to TRBJ2-1; 9 of the junction bases match TRBD2. The receptor was isolated from a human donor with melanoma. Sequencing used blood, obtained from a patient treated with checkpoint blockade. The nucleotide sequence reads TGTGCCAGCCAAATAGCGGGAGCCTACAATGAGCAGTTCTTC. Its protein reads: CASQIAGAYNEQFF.